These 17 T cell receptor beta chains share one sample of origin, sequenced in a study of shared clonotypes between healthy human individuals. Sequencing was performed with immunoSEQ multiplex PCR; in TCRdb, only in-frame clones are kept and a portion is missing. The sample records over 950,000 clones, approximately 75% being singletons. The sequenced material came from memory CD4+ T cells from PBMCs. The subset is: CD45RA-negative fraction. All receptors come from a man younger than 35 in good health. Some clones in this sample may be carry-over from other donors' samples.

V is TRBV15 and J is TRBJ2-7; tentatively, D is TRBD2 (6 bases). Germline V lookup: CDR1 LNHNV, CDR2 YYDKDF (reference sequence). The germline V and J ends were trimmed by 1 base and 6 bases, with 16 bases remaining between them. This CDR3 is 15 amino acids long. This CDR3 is CATSRAGTGAIEQYF. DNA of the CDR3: TGTGCCACCAGCAGAGCTGGGACGGGAGCAATCGAGCAGTACTTC.

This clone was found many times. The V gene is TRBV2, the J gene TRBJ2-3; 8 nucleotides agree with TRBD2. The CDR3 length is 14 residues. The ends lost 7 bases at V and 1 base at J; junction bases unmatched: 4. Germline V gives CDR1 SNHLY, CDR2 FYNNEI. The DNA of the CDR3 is TGTGCCAGCACAAAGACTAGCGGCACAGATACGCAGTATTTT. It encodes CASTKTSGTDTQYF.

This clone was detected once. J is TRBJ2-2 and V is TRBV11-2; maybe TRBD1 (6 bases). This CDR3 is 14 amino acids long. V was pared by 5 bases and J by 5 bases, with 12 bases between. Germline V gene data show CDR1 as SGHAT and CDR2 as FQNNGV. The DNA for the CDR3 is TGTGCCAGCAGCCTTAGAGGGGGAACCGGGGAGCTGTTTTTT. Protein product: CASSLRGGTGELFF.

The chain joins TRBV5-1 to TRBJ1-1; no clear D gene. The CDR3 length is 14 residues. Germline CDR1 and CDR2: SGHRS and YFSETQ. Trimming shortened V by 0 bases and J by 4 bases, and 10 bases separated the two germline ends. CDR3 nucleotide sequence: TGCGCCAGCAGCTTGGAACTGGAGAGCACTGAAGCTTTCTTT. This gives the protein CASSLELESTEAFF.

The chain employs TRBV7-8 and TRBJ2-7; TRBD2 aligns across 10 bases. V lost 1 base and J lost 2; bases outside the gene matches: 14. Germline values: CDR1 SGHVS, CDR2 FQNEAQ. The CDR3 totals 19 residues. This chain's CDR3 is CASSLVRLAGDLTPYEQYF. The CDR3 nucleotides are TGTGCCAGCAGCTTAGTCCGGCTAGCGGGAGACTTAACCCCCTACGAGCAGTACTTC.

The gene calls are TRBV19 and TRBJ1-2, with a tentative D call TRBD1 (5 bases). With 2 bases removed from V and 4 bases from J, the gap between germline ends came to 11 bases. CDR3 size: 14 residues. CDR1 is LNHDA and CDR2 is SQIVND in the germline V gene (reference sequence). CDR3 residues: CASSINAGSYGYTF. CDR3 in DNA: TGTGCCAGTAGTATAAACGCAGGGAGCTATGGCTACACCTTC.

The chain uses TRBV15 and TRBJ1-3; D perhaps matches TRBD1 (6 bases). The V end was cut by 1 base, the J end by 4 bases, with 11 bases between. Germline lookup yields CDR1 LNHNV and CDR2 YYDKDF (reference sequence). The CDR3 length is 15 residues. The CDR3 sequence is CATSRGRGLGNTIYF. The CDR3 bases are TGTGCCACCAGCAGAGGGAGGGGGTTGGGAAACACCATATATTTT.

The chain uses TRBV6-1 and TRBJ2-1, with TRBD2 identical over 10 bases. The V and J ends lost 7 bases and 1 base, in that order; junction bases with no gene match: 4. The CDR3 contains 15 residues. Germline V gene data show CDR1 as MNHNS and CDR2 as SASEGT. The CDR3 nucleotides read TGTGCCAGCATCCGACTAGCGGGTTCCTACAATGAGCAGTTCTTC. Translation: CASIRLAGSYNEQFF.

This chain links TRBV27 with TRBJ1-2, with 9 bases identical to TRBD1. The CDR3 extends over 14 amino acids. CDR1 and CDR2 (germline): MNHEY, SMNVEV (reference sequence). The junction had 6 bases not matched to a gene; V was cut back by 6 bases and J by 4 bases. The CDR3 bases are TGTGCCAGCAGACAGGGGGCTTTGAGCTATGGCTACACCTTC. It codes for CASRQGALSYGYTF.

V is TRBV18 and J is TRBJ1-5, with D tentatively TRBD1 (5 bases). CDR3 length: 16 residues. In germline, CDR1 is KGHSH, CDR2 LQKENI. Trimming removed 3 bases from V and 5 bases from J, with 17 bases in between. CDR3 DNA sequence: TGTGCCAGCTCACCCCAACTGGGGCAACCCCATCAGCCCCAGCATTTT. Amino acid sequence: CASSPQLGQPHQPQHF.

CDR3 sequence: CASRVDGASYEQYF. CDR3 nucleotide sequence: TGTGCCAGCCGCGTTGACGGGGCCTCCTACGAGCAGTACTTC. The V call is TRBV6-4, the J call TRBJ2-7, with D perhaps matching TRBD1 or TRBD2 (5 bases each). This CDR3 spans 14 amino acids. The V end was cut by 8 bases, the J end by 0 bases, with 14 bases between. Germline loops: CDR1 MRHNA, CDR2 SNTAGT.

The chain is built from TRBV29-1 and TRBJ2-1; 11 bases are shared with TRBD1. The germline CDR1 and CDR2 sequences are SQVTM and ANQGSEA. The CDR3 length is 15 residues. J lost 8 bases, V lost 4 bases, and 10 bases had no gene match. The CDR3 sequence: CSVGDRGFLRDEQFF. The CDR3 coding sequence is TGCAGCGTTGGGGACAGGGGGTTTCTTAGGGATGAGCAGTTCTTC.

CDR3 sequence (DNA): TGTGCCAGCAGCTTAGACGGGACAGGGGGCAATCAGCCCCAGCATTTT. This sequence encodes CASSLDGTGGNQPQHF. The chain has TRBV7-2 and TRBJ1-5, with 10 bases that match TRBD1. Trimming at V came to 1 base and at J to 2 bases, leaving 2 bases not matched to a gene. This CDR3 has 16 amino acids. Germline CDR1 reads SGHTA; CDR2 reads FQGNSA.

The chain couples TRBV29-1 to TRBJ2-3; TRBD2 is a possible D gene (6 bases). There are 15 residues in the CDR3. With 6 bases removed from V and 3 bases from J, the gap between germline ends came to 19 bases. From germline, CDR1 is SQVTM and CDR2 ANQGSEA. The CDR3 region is CSVRLGGSRTDTQYF. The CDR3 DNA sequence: TGCAGCGTGCGACTCGGGGGTAGTCGTACAGATACGCAGTATTTT.

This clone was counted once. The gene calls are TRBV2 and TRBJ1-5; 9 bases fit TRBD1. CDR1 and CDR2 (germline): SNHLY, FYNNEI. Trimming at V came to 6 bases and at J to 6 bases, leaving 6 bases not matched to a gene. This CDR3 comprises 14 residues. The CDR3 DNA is TGTGCCAGCAGCAGAGGGACAGGGAGTCAGCCCCAGCATTTT. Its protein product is CASSRGTGSQPQHF.

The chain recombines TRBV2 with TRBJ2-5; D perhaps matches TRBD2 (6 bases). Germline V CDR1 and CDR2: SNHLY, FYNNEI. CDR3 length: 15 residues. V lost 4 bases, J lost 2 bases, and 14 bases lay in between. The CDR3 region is CASSVRRASQETQYF. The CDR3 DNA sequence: TGTGCCAGCAGTGTAAGGAGGGCTTCTCAAGAGACCCAGTACTTC.

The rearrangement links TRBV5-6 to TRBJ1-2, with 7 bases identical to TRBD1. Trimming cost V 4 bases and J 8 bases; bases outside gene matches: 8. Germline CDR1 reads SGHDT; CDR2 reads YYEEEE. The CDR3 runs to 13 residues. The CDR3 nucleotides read TGTGCCAGCAGCCCGGGACAGTTTCGGGGCTACACCTTC. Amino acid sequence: CASSPGQFRGYTF. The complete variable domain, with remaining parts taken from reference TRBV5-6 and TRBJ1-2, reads DAGVTQSPTHLIKTRGQQVTLRCSPKSGHDTVSWYQQALGQGPQFIFQYYEEEERQRGNFPDRFSGHQFPNYSSELNVNALLLGDSALYLCASSPGQFRGYTFGSGTRLTVV.